One and the same sample provided the 27 T cell receptor beta chains below, sequenced in a study of T cells after yellow fever vaccination. TCRdb used MiXCR to reprocess the 5' RACE reads, holding one entry per CDR3 protein. The data hold around 30,000 distinct CDR3 sequences, with 6% to 8% observed a single time. Source: PBMCs, either bulk or a sorted T-cell subset (CD4+, CD8+, memory, or dextramer-sorted; not recorded which), taken on the day of the yellow fever booster vaccination. These TCRs come from a man aged 30 to 39 who received the YFV17D yellow fever vaccine.

This clonotype was detected ten times or more. The V call is TRBV3-1, the J call TRBJ2-2; D call uncertain. Germline assignment: CDR1 LGHDT and CDR2 YNNKEL (reference sequence). Trimming shortened V by 3 bases and J by 1 base, and 6 bases separated the two germline ends. The CDR3 sequence is 14 residues long. This chain's CDR3 is CASSQGWNTGELFF. DNA for the CDR3: TGTGCCAGCAGCCAGGGATGGAACACCGGGGAGCTGTTTTTT.

With regard to this clonotype: This could be a read error, since a much larger clone is one nucleotide away. V gene TRBV11-2 combines with J gene TRBJ2-3; 7 bases match TRBD1. The CDR3 has 17 residues. Germline CDR1 SGHAT, CDR2 FQNNGV. CDR3 nucleotide sequence: TGTGCCAGCAGCTTAGGGACGCGGACAGGCAACACAGATGCGCAGTATTTT. This encodes CASSLGTRTGNTDAQYF.

This clonotype has ten or more counts. The chain recombines TRBV6-4 with TRBJ2-1, with TRBD2 matching 13 bases. The V gene end was trimmed by 6 bases and the J gene end by 4 bases; junction bases not matched to a gene: 3. The CDR3 extends over 15 amino acids. Germline V gene lookup returns CDR1 MRHNA and CDR2 SNTAGT. CDR3 nucleotides: TGTGCCAGCAGCCAACTAGCGGGAGGGTACAATGAGCAGTTCTTC. Translating it yields CASSQLAGGYNEQFF.

This chain connects TRBV3-1 to TRBJ2-1, with TRBD2 matching 10 bases. This CDR3 contains 17 residues. The junction had 15 bases not matched to a gene; V was cut back by 4 bases and J by 9 bases. Germline assignment: CDR1 LGHDT and CDR2 YNNKEL (reference sequence). This chain's CDR3 is CASSPERFSGRLGEQFF. In nucleotides, the CDR3 is TGTGCCAGCAGCCCCGAGAGGTTTAGCGGGAGGTTGGGTGAGCAGTTCTTC.

This clonotype has ten or more counts. The chain combines TRBV5-6 with TRBJ2-1; D is undetermined. The CDR3 runs 11 residues. In germline, CDR1 is SGHDT, CDR2 YYEEEE. Trimming took 2 bases from V and 8 from J, leaving 5 bases between them. Here the CDR3 reads CASSFVDEQFF. The CDR3 nucleotides read TGTGCCAGCAGCTTCGTCGATGAGCAGTTCTTC.

The sample holds many counts of this clonotype. One end of the junction varies from germline; a read error may be responsible. The chain has TRBV7-9 and TRBJ2-1; 14 bases are a match to TRBD2. The germline CDR1 and CDR2 sequences are SEHNR and FQNEAQ (reference sequence). The CDR3 covers 15 residues. The CDR3: CASSLGTSGSNEQFF. CDR3 coding DNA: TGCGCCAGCAGCTTGGGGACTAGCGGGAGCAATGAGCAGTTCTTC.

V is TRBV19 and J is TRBJ2-3; 7 bases are a match to TRBD2. Germline CDR1 is LNHDA and CDR2 is SQIVND (reference sequence). There are 17 residues in the CDR3. With V trimmed by 5 bases and J by 4 bases, 15 bases remained unmatched. This CDR3 reads CASSQLWTRDSPDTQYF. The CDR3 DNA is TGTGCCAGTAGTCAACTTTGGACTAGGGATTCCCCAGATACGCAGTATTTT.

This clonotype turned up a few times. The chain recombines TRBV11-2 with TRBJ1-2; a weak D match, TRBD1 (5 bases). The CDR3 totals 14 residues. CDR1 SGHAT and CDR2 FQNNGV come from the germline V gene. V was pared by 5 bases and J by 4 bases, with 14 bases between. DNA of the CDR3: TGTGCCAGCAGCCCCCAGGTAGACAGCTATGGCTACACCTTC. Its translation is CASSPQVDSYGYTF. The full variable domain, completed using reference TRBV11-2 and TRBJ1-2, is EAGVAQSPRYKIIEKRQSVAFWCNPISGHATLYWYQQILGQGPKLLIQFQNNGVVDDSQLPKDRFSAERLKGVDSTLKIQPAKLEDSAVYLCASSPQVDSYGYTFGSGTRLTVV.

This clonotype has a count of ten or more. V is TRBV11-2 and J is TRBJ2-5, with 11 bases fitting TRBD1. The CDR3 covers 18 residues. Per germline, CDR1 SGHAT and CDR2 FQNNGV. The V and J ends lost 2 bases and 4 bases, in that order; junction bases with no gene match: 12. CDR3 DNA: TGTGCCAGCAGCTTAAATGCCGGACAGGGGGCTAATGGAGAGACCCAGTACTTC. Its protein product is CASSLNAGQGANGETQYF.

This clonotype has just a few counts. The rearrangement links TRBV11-3 to TRBJ2-1; 9 positions agree with TRBD2. Germline lookup yields CDR1 SGHNT and CDR2 YENEEA. The length of the CDR3 is 16 residues. The V segment lost 2 bases and the J segment 5 bases; nucleotides outside the gene matches: 7. The CDR3 protein is CASSLRGGTSNNEQFF. CDR3 coding DNA: TGTGCCAGCAGCTTAAGGGGGGGGACTAGCAACAATGAGCAGTTCTTC.

This clonotype was counted many times. The V and J genes are TRBV4-2 and TRBJ1-4, with unresolved D. Trimming removed 1 base at V and 5 bases at J, with 11 bases between. The CDR3 is 15 residues long. CDR1 is LGHNA, CDR2 YNFKEQ, per germline. The CDR3 is CASSQGGSGNEKLFF. CDR3 DNA: TGTGCCAGCAGCCAAGGCGGAAGCGGCAATGAAAAACTGTTTTTT.

Regarding this clonotype: Given the absence of the conserved phenylalanine or tryptophan at the CDR3 end, a read error is likely. CDR3 residues: CASSLGGGEQYL. CDR3 DNA sequence: TGTGCCAGCAGCTTAGGGGGCGGCGAGCAGTACCTC. The chain couples TRBV7-9 to TRBJ2-7; possibly TRBD1 for D (5 bases). The CDR3 length is 12 residues. CDR1 is SEHNR, CDR2 FQNEAQ, per germline (reference sequence). Trimming removed 1 base from V and 6 bases from J, with 7 bases in between.

This clonotype was seen a handful of times. The CDR3 loop is CASSSAPQLTGAVETQYF. CDR3 bases: TGTGCCAGCTCATCCGCTCCACAACTCACAGGGGCGGTGGAGACCCAGTACTTC. The gene calls are TRBV18 and TRBJ2-5, with 7 bases aligning to TRBD1. The CDR3 loop spans 18 amino acids. V lost 5 bases, J lost 5 bases, and 20 bases stayed unmatched. Germline CDR1 reads KGHSH; CDR2 reads LQKENI.

This clonotype appeared many times. The genes are TRBV18 and TRBJ2-7; D is unclear. The germline gives CDR1 KGHSH, CDR2 LQKENI. There are 14 residues in the CDR3. V lost 4 bases to trimming and J lost 0 bases, with 10 bases between them. The DNA of the CDR3 is TGTGCCAGCTCACTTCATCCTGTCTCCTACGAGCAGTACTTC. Translated: CASSLHPVSYEQYF.

This clonotype was detected ten times or more. This chain joins TRBV5-1 and TRBJ2-1; 7 nucleotides align to TRBD2. CDR1 is SGHRS, CDR2 YFSETQ, per germline. V dropped 2 bases and J dropped 0; count of bases not matched to a gene: 14. The CDR3 length is 19 residues. Here the CDR3 DNA reads TGCGCCAGCAGCTTTGACCCAGCGGGAACCCCCAGCTCCTACAATGAGCAGTTCTTC. This translates into CASSFDPAGTPSSYNEQFF.

The rearrangement links TRBV4-3 to TRBJ1-6, with 7 positions matching TRBD1. V lost 1 base, J lost 10 bases, and 10 bases stayed unmatched. CDR3 length: 16 residues. Germline lookup yields CDR1 LGHNA and CDR2 YSLEER. The CDR3 bases are TGCGCCAGCAGCCAAGCCTCACAGGGGAAGGAGTCACCCCTCCACTTT. Translating it yields CASSQASQGKESPLHF.

This clonotype was recorded many times. The chain is built from TRBV29-1 and TRBJ1-1; no firm D call. CDR1 SQVTM and CDR2 ANQGSEA come from the germline V gene. Between the trimmed V and J ends, which lost 5 bases and 0 bases, there was a span of 13 bases. This CDR3 has 14 amino acids. DNA of the CDR3: TGCAGCGTTTCAGGAGGCATTATGAACACTGAAGCTTTCTTT. Translated: CSVSGGIMNTEAFF.

This clonotype was detected a few times. V usage is TRBV15 and J usage is TRBJ2-1, with D tentatively TRBD2 (7 bases). This CDR3 region has 13 residues. The V gene's germline CDR1 is LNHNV and CDR2 YYDKDF (reference sequence). With 3 bases removed from V and 8 bases from J, the gap between germline ends came to 11 bases. This CDR3 is CATSSPGGHEQFF. The CDR3 region has the DNA TGTGCCACCAGCAGCCCCGGGGGGCATGAGCAGTTCTTC.

This clonotype turned up a few times. The chain joins TRBV20-1 to TRBJ1-5; D might be TRBD1 (5 bases). Trimming removed 2 bases from V and 7 bases from J, with 12 bases in between. The CDR3 has 13 amino acids. From germline, CDR1 is DFQATT and CDR2 SNEGSKA (reference sequence). CDR3 nucleotides: TGCAGTGCTAGATGGGGGGGAAACCAGCCCCAGCATTTT. Its translation: CSARWGGNQPQHF.

This clonotype has a handful of counts. The chain combines TRBV28 with TRBJ2-5, with a possible D match to TRBD2 (6 bases). Trimming cost V 5 bases and J 1 base, with 14 bases left between them. The CDR3 has 15 amino acids. The germline CDR1 and CDR2 sequences are MDHEN and SYDVKM. The CDR3: CASSPRGAGQETQYF. In nucleotides, the CDR3 is TGTGCCAGCAGTCCCCGCGGGGCGGGCCAAGAGACCCAGTACTTC.

This clonotype was detected ten times or more. This chain uses TRBV29-1 with TRBJ2-5; D is perhaps TRBD1 (6 bases). Trimming removed 5 bases from V and 4 bases from J, with 14 bases in between. CDR1 SQVTM and CDR2 ANQGSEA come from the germline V gene. CDR3 length equals 13 residues. The DNA of the CDR3 is TGCAGCGTTCGACCAGGGGTGGGAGAGACCCAGTACTTC. Translated, it gives CSVRPGVGETQYF. The full variable domain, in which reference TRBV29-1 and TRBJ2-5 provide the parts outside the CDR3, is SAVISQKPSRDICQRGTSLTIQCQVDSQVTMMFWYRQQPGQSLTLIATANQGSEATYESGFVIDKFPISRPNLTFSTLTVSNMSPEDSSIYLCSVRPGVGETQYFGPGTRLLVL.

This clonotype was recorded a few times. This chain joins TRBV19 and TRBJ2-2, with TRBD2 matching 14 bases. This CDR3 spans 16 amino acids. The V gene's germline CDR1 is LNHDA and CDR2 SQIVND (reference sequence). J was trimmed by 7 bases and V by 4 bases; bases with no gene match: 5. The CDR3 spells CASSRGLAGVRGELFF. The DNA of the CDR3 is TGTGCCAGTAGTAGGGGACTAGCGGGAGTGCGCGGGGAGCTGTTTTTT.

In its sample, this clonotype was seen many times. The chain combines TRBV7-2 with TRBJ2-3; D unclear. This CDR3 is 14 amino acids long. The germline gives CDR1 SGHTA, CDR2 FQGNSA. V was cut by 1 base and J by 2 bases, with 7 bases left in between. CDR3 loop: CASSLDRYTDTQYF. CDR3 sequence (DNA): TGTGCCAGCAGCTTAGATCGGTACACAGATACGCAGTATTTT.

This chain links TRBV30 with TRBJ1-5; D may be TRBD1 (6 bases). This CDR3 is 13 amino acids long. Germline CDR1 reads GTSNPN; CDR2 reads SVGIG (reference sequence). Trimming shortened V by 2 bases and J by 7 bases, and 12 bases separated the two germline ends. The CDR3 loop is CAWSRDKGQPQHF. The CDR3, as DNA: TGTGCCTGGAGTAGGGACAAAGGACAGCCCCAGCATTTT.

This clonotype was seen ten or more times. This chain joins TRBV7-3 and TRBJ2-1; 14 nucleotides line up with TRBD2. This CDR3 comprises 17 residues. Germline-derived CDR1 and CDR2 are SGHTA and FQGTGA. Trimming removed 2 bases from V and 9 bases from J; junction bases left unmatched: 9. Written as DNA, the CDR3 is TGTGCCAGCAGCTTATGGGGGGGGACTAGCGGGAGTCCTGAGCAGTTCTTC. Translated, it gives CASSLWGGTSGSPEQFF. Full variable domain (rest looked up from reference TRBV7-3 and TRBJ2-1): GAGVSQTPSNKVTEKGKYVELRCDPISGHTALYWYRQSLGQGPEFLIYFQGTGAADDSGLPNDRFFAVRPEGSVSTLKIQRTERGDSAVYLCASSLWGGTSGSPEQFFGPGTRLTVL.

In DNA form, the CDR3 reads TGTGCCAGCAGTTCTTACCCGGGACAGGGGAACACTGAAGCTTTCTTT. It encodes CASSSYPGQGNTEAFF. The V call is TRBV25-1, the J call TRBJ1-1; 9 positions match TRBD1. V shed 5 bases and J 1 base; nucleotides not matched to a gene: 8. CDR1 and CDR2 (germline): MGHDK, SYGVNS. This CDR3 spans 16 amino acids.

This clonotype has a count of ten or more. CDR3 loop: CASSDGGRETQYF. CDR3 nucleotide sequence: TGCGCCAGCAGTGACGGGGGGAGAGAGACCCAGTACTTC. The gene calls are TRBV10-2 and TRBJ2-5; 7 bases align to TRBD2. The CDR3 length is 13 residues. Germline V gene sequence: CDR1 WSHSY, CDR2 SAAADI. The trim removed 3 bases at V and 4 bases at J, leaving 2 bases unmatched.